This T cell receptor beta chain stems from a study of CXCR3-negative and CXCR3-positive naive CD8 T cells. General observations from the study: Surface CD5 was comparable between naive subsets; TCR strength was inferred from TRB CDR3 properties. Freshly isolated PBMCs were used in most assays, given partial CXCR3 loss after freezing. Naive CXCR3-positive and CXCR3-negative cells shared TRBV-TRBJ usage; memory cells diverged.

This CDR3 is 15 amino acids long. The germline gives CDR1 SGHTA, CDR2 FQGTGA. UMI-labeled 5' RACE TRB cDNA libraries were prepared from the cells. TCRdb re-analyzed the 5' RACE reads; it lists each CDR3 protein once, without DNA. In all, the sample yields 45,000 to 65,000 distinct CDR3 sequences. With regard to this clonotype: Its specificity is not known.

The rearrangement links TRBV7-3 to TRBJ2-2. Sequencing was done on a sample of memory CD8+ T cells from blood. The TCR sequence derives from a human donor in good health. Some clones in this sample may be carry-over from other donors' samples. The CDR3 loop is CASSLNGLNPGELFF.